This paragraph covers one T cell receptor (beta chain) sequence. The antigen is undetermined. The sample contains more than one DNA sequence encoding this CDR3. This sample was included in a study of cytomegalovirus exposure and HLA in healthy donors. Overall study results and limits: A few V segments could not be told apart, such as TRBV6-2 and TRBV6-3, and were left out. Cytomegalovirus status, reportedly, was diagnosed with high specificity and sensitivity by the classifier. Altogether, 160 or so TCR beta chains were recorded as cytomegalovirus-associated. Among the most significant clusters, several appeared linked to common viral pathogens in a later analysis.

The CDR3 spans 12 residues. V shed 6 bases and J 4 bases; nucleotides not matched to a gene: 2. Germline lookup yields CDR1 MNHEY and CDR2 SVGAGI. Vbeta (60) and Jbeta (13) primers were used in the PCR. Method: immunoSEQ multiplex PCR; TCRdb's copy keeps in-frame clones and lacks some. The sample table includes about 130,000 clones. The TCR originated in a young man in good health and CMV-seronegative. The sample was PBMCs. The V and J genes are TRBV6-5 and TRBJ2-7; 8 bases are shared with TRBD2. The CDR3 nucleotides read TGTGCCAGCAGGGGGACTAGTTACGAGCAGTACTTC. Translation gives CASRGTSYEQYF.